Listed below are T cell receptor beta chains from one sample, sequenced in a study of PD-L1 blockade in urothelial cancer. Method: immunoSEQ multiplex PCR; TCRdb's copy keeps in-frame clones and lacks some. The profile shows tens of thousands of clones, 85% to 90% of them singletons. Sequencing used PBMCs, obtained around atezolizumab (anti-PD-L1) treatment. The receptor set was obtained from a man aged 55 to 70 with urothelial cancer. The CDR3 runs from the conserved cysteine through the conserved F or W. A D gene is named only where the DNA matches it firmly. Expanded clones are given a class, and other clones once, few, many or no size at all.

v_gene: TRBV28; abundance: NA; d_gene: NA; j_gene: TRBJ2-1; CDR3aa: CASSPSDSNNEQFF; CDR3nt: TGTGCCAGCAGTCCCTCGGACAGTAACAATGAGCAGTTCTTC
v_gene: TRBV6-1; abundance: few; d_gene: TRBD1; j_gene: TRBJ2-7; CDR3aa: CASSETGDYEQYF; CDR3nt: TGTGCCAGCAGTGAGACAGGGGACTACGAGCAGTACTTC
v_gene: TRBV28; abundance: NA; d_gene: TRBD1; j_gene: TRBJ1-3; CDR3aa: CASSSPTGAGNTIYF; CDR3nt: TGTGCCAGCAGTTCCCCGACAGGGGCTGGAAACACCATATATTTT
v_gene: TRBV19; abundance: NA; d_gene: TRBD1; j_gene: TRBJ1-1; CDR3aa: CASKTGANTEAFF; CDR3nt: TGTGCCAGTAAAACAGGGGCAAACACTGAAGCTTTCTTT
v_gene: TRBV5-1; abundance: few; d_gene: TRBD1; j_gene: TRBJ1-2; CDR3aa: CASSSDILGQGRHGYTF; CDR3nt: TGCGCCAGCAGCTCGGACATATTAGGACAGGGGCGCCATGGCTACACCTTC
v_gene: TRBV7-9; abundance: NA; d_gene: NA; j_gene: TRBJ2-4; CDR3aa: CASSLARDLAKNIQYF; CDR3nt: TGTGCCAGCAGCTTAGCGAGGGACTTAGCCAAAAACATTCAGTACTTC
v_gene: TRBV2; abundance: NA; d_gene: TRBD1; j_gene: TRBJ1-1; CDR3aa: CASSVDRENTEAFF; CDR3nt: TGTGCCAGCAGTGTGGACAGGGAGAACACTGAAGCTTTCTTT
v_gene: TRBV2; abundance: NA; d_gene: TRBD2; j_gene: TRBJ2-5; CDR3aa: CASSEAVAAGAETQYF; CDR3nt: TGTGCCAGCAGTGAAGCAGTCGCAGCGGGAGCAGAGACCCAGTACTTC
v_gene: TRBV27; abundance: NA; d_gene: NA; j_gene: TRBJ1-2; CDR3aa: CASSPGGSGYGYTF; CDR3nt: TGTGCCAGCAGTCCAGGAGGGTCGGGCTATGGCTACACCTTC
v_gene: TRBV7-3; abundance: NA; d_gene: TRBD2; j_gene: TRBJ2-6; CDR3aa: CASSLRGGGGSGANVLTF; CDR3nt: TGTGCCAGCAGCTTAAGAGGCGGGGGGGGGTCTGGGGCCAACGTCCTGACTTTC
v_gene: TRBV5-4; abundance: NA; d_gene: TRBD2; j_gene: TRBJ2-7; CDR3aa: CASSPETSGRLYEQYF; CDR3nt: TGTGCCAGCAGCCCGGAGACTAGCGGGAGGCTGTACGAGCAGTACTTC
v_gene: TRBV30; abundance: NA; d_gene: NA; j_gene: TRBJ2-5; CDR3aa: CAWSVRGGLETQYF; CDR3nt: TGTGCCTGGAGTGTAAGGGGTGGGTTAGAGACCCAGTACTTC
v_gene: TRBV28; abundance: NA; d_gene: NA; j_gene: TRBJ2-3; CDR3aa: CATATIITDTQYF; CDR3nt: TGTGCCACCGCTACGATAATCACAGATACGCAGTATTTT
v_gene: TRBV18; abundance: NA; d_gene: NA; j_gene: TRBJ2-7; CDR3aa: CASSPQHGDSYEQYF; CDR3nt: TGTGCCAGCTCACCACAGCATGGTGACAGCTACGAGCAGTACTTC
v_gene: TRBV6-5; abundance: NA; d_gene: NA; j_gene: TRBJ2-2; CDR3aa: CASSYAGANTGELFF; CDR3nt: TGTGCCAGCAGTTACGCTGGGGCCAACACCGGGGAGCTGTTTTTT
v_gene: TRBV18; abundance: once; d_gene: TRBD1; j_gene: TRBJ1-2; CDR3aa: CASSTGARHTF; CDR3nt: TGTGCCAGCTCCACAGGGGCCCGGCACACCTTC
v_gene: TRBV4-1; abundance: NA; d_gene: NA; j_gene: TRBJ1-2; CDR3aa: CASSQGSGYGYTF; CDR3nt: TGCGCCAGCAGCCAAGGTTCGGGCTATGGCTACACCTTC
v_gene: TRBV7-2; abundance: NA; d_gene: NA; j_gene: TRBJ1-5; CDR3aa: CASSPDTDQPQHF; CDR3nt: TGTGCCAGCAGCCCGGACACCGATCAGCCCCAGCATTTT
v_gene: TRBV27; abundance: NA; d_gene: NA; j_gene: TRBJ1-3; CDR3aa: CASSRGGSVHSGNTIYF; CDR3nt: TGTGCCAGCAGTCGGGGGGGCAGCGTTCACTCTGGAAACACCATATATTTT
v_gene: TRBV6-5; abundance: NA; d_gene: NA; j_gene: TRBJ2-3; CDR3aa: CASRGPSGATDTQYF; CDR3nt: TGTGCCAGCAGAGGCCCTAGTGGGGCCACAGATACGCAGTATTTT
v_gene: TRBV2; abundance: once; d_gene: TRBD1; j_gene: TRBJ1-2; CDR3aa: CASREPGQGAPYYGYTF; CDR3nt: TGTGCCAGCAGGGAACCGGGACAGGGGGCCCCCTACTATGGCTACACCTTC
v_gene: TRBV9; abundance: NA; d_gene: TRBD1; j_gene: TRBJ2-7; CDR3aa: CASSVDVRGPNEQYF; CDR3nt: TGTGCCAGCAGCGTAGATGTAAGGGGGCCCAACGAGCAGTACTTC
v_gene: TRBV5-1; abundance: NA; d_gene: NA; j_gene: TRBJ2-7; CDR3aa: CASSSGPSSYEQYF; CDR3nt: TGCGCCAGCAGCTCCGGTCCGAGCTCCTACGAGCAGTACTTC
v_gene: TRBV9; abundance: NA; d_gene: NA; j_gene: TRBJ1-3; CDR3aa: CASSVGGGSSGNTIYF; CDR3nt: TGTGCCAGCAGCGTAGGCGGGGGGAGCTCTGGAAACACCATATATTTT
v_gene: TRBV7-2; abundance: NA; d_gene: TRBD2; j_gene: TRBJ2-5; CDR3aa: CASSLVAGGGGETQYF; CDR3nt: TGTGCCAGCAGCTTAGTCGCGGGGGGAGGCGGAGAGACCCAGTACTTC
v_gene: TRBV11-2; abundance: NA; d_gene: TRBD1; j_gene: TRBJ1-4; CDR3aa: CASSPREGTGSGKLFF; CDR3nt: TGTGCCAGCAGCCCGCGCGAGGGGACAGGGTCTGGAAAACTGTTTTTT
v_gene: TRBV18; abundance: NA; d_gene: NA; j_gene: TRBJ1-5; CDR3aa: CASSPPDQPQHF; CDR3nt: TGTGCCAGCTCACCACCCGATCAGCCCCAGCATTTT
v_gene: TRBV6-1; abundance: NA; d_gene: NA; j_gene: TRBJ1-1; CDR3aa: CASSEQQGGEAFF; CDR3nt: TGTGCCAGCAGTGAGCAACAGGGTGGTGAAGCTTTCTTT
v_gene: TRBV11-2; abundance: NA; d_gene: NA; j_gene: TRBJ2-7; CDR3aa: CASSSDNYEQYF; CDR3nt: TGTGCCAGCAGCTCGGACAACTACGAGCAGTACTTC
v_gene: TRBV6-1; abundance: NA; d_gene: TRBD1; j_gene: TRBJ1-5; CDR3aa: CASTQGRGRIQPQHF; CDR3nt: TGTGCCAGCACCCAGGGAAGGGGGCGGATTCAGCCCCAGCATTTT
v_gene: TRBV10-1; abundance: NA; d_gene: NA; j_gene: TRBJ2-1; CDR3aa: CASSESGAGRFF; CDR3nt: TGCGCCAGCAGTGAGTCAGGGGCTGGTCGGTTCTTC
v_gene: TRBV6-5; abundance: few; d_gene: NA; j_gene: TRBJ2-7; CDR3aa: CASSYSRAANYEQYF; CDR3nt: TGTGCCAGCAGTTACTCGAGAGCCGCAAACTACGAGCAGTACTTC
v_gene: TRBV9; abundance: NA; d_gene: NA; j_gene: TRBJ1-5; CDR3aa: CASRRQQKNQPQHF; CDR3nt: TGTGCCAGCAGAAGACAACAGAAGAATCAGCCCCAGCATTTT
v_gene: TRBV5-6; abundance: NA; d_gene: TRBD2; j_gene: TRBJ2-3; CDR3aa: CASNLVQRGATDTQYF; CDR3nt: TGTGCCAGCAACTTAGTACAGCGGGGGGCCACAGATACGCAGTATTTT
v_gene: TRBV6-1; abundance: NA; d_gene: TRBD1; j_gene: TRBJ1-2; CDR3aa: CASTDRDRAYGYTF; CDR3nt: TGTGCCAGTACAGACCGGGACAGGGCCTATGGCTACACCTTC
v_gene: TRBV27; abundance: NA; d_gene: TRBD1; j_gene: TRBJ1-2; CDR3aa: CASSITGGRRGYTF; CDR3nt: TGTGCCAGCAGTATCACAGGGGGCCGGAGGGGCTACACCTTC
v_gene: TRBV19; abundance: NA; d_gene: NA; j_gene: TRBJ2-7; CDR3aa: CASSTHYEQYF; CDR3nt: TGTGCCAGTAGTACCCACTACGAGCAGTACTTC
v_gene: TRBV16; abundance: NA; d_gene: NA; j_gene: TRBJ2-4; CDR3aa: CASSPPARPGEAKNIQYF; CDR3nt: TGTGCCAGCAGCCCCCCCGCGCGCCCAGGGGAGGCCAAAAACATTCAGTACTTC
v_gene: TRBV28; abundance: once; d_gene: TRBD2; j_gene: TRBJ2-7; CDR3aa: CASSSPSGRSGYEQYF; CDR3nt: TGTGCCAGCAGTTCGCCCAGCGGGAGGTCCGGCTACGAGCAGTACTTC
v_gene: TRBV2; abundance: NA; d_gene: NA; j_gene: TRBJ1-4; CDR3aa: CASSSGNHNEKLFF; CDR3nt: TGTGCCAGCAGTAGCGGGAACCATAATGAAAAACTGTTTTTT
v_gene: TRBV13; abundance: NA; d_gene: NA; j_gene: TRBJ2-7; CDR3aa: CASSLGRSSYEQYF; CDR3nt: TGTGCCAGCAGCTTAGGACGGAGCTCCTACGAGCAGTACTTC
v_gene: TRBV11-1; abundance: few; d_gene: NA; j_gene: TRBJ2-7; CDR3aa: CASSHPAPDEQYF; CDR3nt: TGTGCCAGCAGCCACCCCGCCCCGGACGAGCAGTACTTC
v_gene: TRBV5-4; abundance: few; d_gene: TRBD2; j_gene: TRBJ2-2; CDR3aa: CASSSSGRSTGELFF; CDR3nt: TGTGCCAGCAGTTCTAGCGGGAGGAGCACCGGGGAGCTGTTTTTT
v_gene: TRBV5-1; abundance: NA; d_gene: TRBD1; j_gene: TRBJ1-1; CDR3aa: CASSPDGDRGVQAFF; CDR3nt: TGCGCCAGCAGCCCCGATGGGGACAGGGGAGTCCAAGCTTTCTTT
v_gene: TRBV10-3; abundance: once; d_gene: NA; j_gene: TRBJ2-7; CDR3aa: CASQRGHESYEQYF; CDR3nt: TGTGCCAGCCAGCGGGGACACGAGTCTTACGAGCAGTACTTC
v_gene: TRBV30; abundance: NA; d_gene: NA; j_gene: TRBJ2-1; CDR3aa: CAWSVSGLKEQFF; CDR3nt: TGTGCCTGGAGTGTTTCAGGGCTCAAGGAGCAGTTCTTC
v_gene: TRBV6-6; abundance: NA; d_gene: NA; j_gene: TRBJ2-5; CDR3aa: CASRAAVQETQYF; CDR3nt: TGTGCCAGCAGGGCCGCAGTCCAAGAGACCCAGTACTTC
v_gene: TRBV10-3; abundance: NA; d_gene: NA; j_gene: TRBJ2-7; CDR3aa: CAISESAQREQYF; CDR3nt: TGTGCCATCAGTGAGTCAGCCCAGCGCGAGCAGTACTTC
v_gene: TRBV5-1; abundance: NA; d_gene: TRBD1; j_gene: TRBJ1-4; CDR3aa: CASSLGPGGTNEKLFF; CDR3nt: TGCGCCAGCAGCTTGGGCCCAGGGGGCACTAATGAAAAACTGTTTTTT
v_gene: TRBV19; abundance: NA; d_gene: NA; j_gene: TRBJ2-5; CDR3aa: CASSRYQGISQHQETQYF; CDR3nt: TGTGCCAGTAGTCGCTACCAGGGCATAAGTCAACACCAAGAGACCCAGTACTTC
v_gene: TRBV27; abundance: NA; d_gene: NA; j_gene: TRBJ1-2; CDR3aa: CASSLGGGYGYTF; CDR3nt: TGTGCCAGCAGTTTAGGGGGGGGCTATGGCTACACCTTC
v_gene: TRBV5-4; abundance: NA; d_gene: NA; j_gene: TRBJ1-1; CDR3aa: CASSRAGERQNTEAFF; CDR3nt: TGTGCCAGCAGCCGAGCGGGTGAAAGGCAGAACACTGAAGCTTTCTTT
v_gene: TRBV10-3; abundance: NA; d_gene: NA; j_gene: TRBJ1-2; CDR3aa: CAISGDRNYGYTF; CDR3nt: TGTGCCATCAGTGGAGACAGAAACTATGGCTACACCTTC
v_gene: TRBV9; abundance: once; d_gene: NA; j_gene: TRBJ2-6; CDR3aa: CASSALSSGANVLTF; CDR3nt: TGTGCCAGCAGCGCCCTCAGCTCTGGGGCCAACGTCCTGACTTTC
v_gene: TRBV28; abundance: NA; d_gene: TRBD1; j_gene: TRBJ2-5; CDR3aa: CASSFQTGGWTQYF; CDR3nt: TGTGCCAGCAGTTTCCAGACAGGGGGATGGACCCAGTACTTC
v_gene: TRBV2; abundance: once; d_gene: TRBD2; j_gene: TRBJ2-5; CDR3aa: CASRRGGTEETQYF; CDR3nt: TGTGCCAGCCGGAGGGGAGGGACTGAAGAGACCCAGTACTTC
v_gene: TRBV6-4; abundance: NA; d_gene: NA; j_gene: TRBJ2-3; CDR3aa: CASSDPGTDTQYF; CDR3nt: TGTGCCAGCAGTGACCCGGGCACAGATACGCAGTATTTT
v_gene: TRBV12-5; abundance: NA; d_gene: TRBD1; j_gene: TRBJ2-5; CDR3aa: CASGSDRGPQETQYF; CDR3nt: TGTGCTAGTGGCTCGGACAGGGGTCCCCAAGAGACCCAGTACTTC
v_gene: TRBV9; abundance: NA; d_gene: NA; j_gene: TRBJ1-2; CDR3aa: CASSVGPGQNYGYTF; CDR3nt: TGTGCCAGCAGCGTAGGACCGGGACAAAACTATGGCTACACCTTC
v_gene: TRBV7-8; abundance: once; d_gene: NA; j_gene: TRBJ2-2; CDR3aa: CASSPPTGDNTGELFF; CDR3nt: TGTGCCAGCAGCCCGCCGACGGGGGACAACACCGGGGAGCTGTTTTTT